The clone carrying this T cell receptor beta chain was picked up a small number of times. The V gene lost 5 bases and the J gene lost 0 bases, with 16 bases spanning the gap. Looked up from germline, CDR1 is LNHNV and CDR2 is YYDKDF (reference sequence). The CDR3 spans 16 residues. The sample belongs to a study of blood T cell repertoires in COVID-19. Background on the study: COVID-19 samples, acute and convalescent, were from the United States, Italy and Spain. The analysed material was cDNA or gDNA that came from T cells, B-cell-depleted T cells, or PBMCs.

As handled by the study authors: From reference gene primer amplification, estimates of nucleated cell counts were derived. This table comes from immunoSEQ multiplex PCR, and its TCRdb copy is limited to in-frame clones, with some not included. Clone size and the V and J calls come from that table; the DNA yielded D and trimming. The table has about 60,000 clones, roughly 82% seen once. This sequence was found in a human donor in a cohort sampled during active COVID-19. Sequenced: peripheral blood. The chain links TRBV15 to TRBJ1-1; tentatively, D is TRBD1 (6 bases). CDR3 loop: CATSSDRLDLNTEAFF. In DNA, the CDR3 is TGTGCCACCAGCTCTGACAGGCTAGATTTGAACACTGAAGCTTTCTTT.